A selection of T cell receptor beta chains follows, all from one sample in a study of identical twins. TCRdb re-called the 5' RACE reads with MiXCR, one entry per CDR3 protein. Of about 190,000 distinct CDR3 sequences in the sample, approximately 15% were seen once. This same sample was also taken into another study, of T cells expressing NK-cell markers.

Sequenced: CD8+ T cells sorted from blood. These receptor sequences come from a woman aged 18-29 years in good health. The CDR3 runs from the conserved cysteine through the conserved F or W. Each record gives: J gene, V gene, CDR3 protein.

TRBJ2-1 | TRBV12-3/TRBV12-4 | CASVVGEVAYNEQFF
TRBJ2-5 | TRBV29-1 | CSVEMAGVEETQYF
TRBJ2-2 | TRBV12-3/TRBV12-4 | CASSLWYTGELFF
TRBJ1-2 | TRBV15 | CATSRRHLGQADYGYTF
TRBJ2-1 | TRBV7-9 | CASSSHRVRPNEQFF
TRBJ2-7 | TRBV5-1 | CASSLESGLLNEQYF
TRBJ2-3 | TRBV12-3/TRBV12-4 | CASKVEDTQYF
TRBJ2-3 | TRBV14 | CASRRQGSTDTQYF
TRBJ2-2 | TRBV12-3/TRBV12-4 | CASSRTGGANTGELFF
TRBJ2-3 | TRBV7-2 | CASSFYLLGDTQYF
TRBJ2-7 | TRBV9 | CASSPVRGRAEQYF
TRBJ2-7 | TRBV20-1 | CSARDRGSSYEQYF
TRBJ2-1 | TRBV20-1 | CSAPGTGPYNEQFF
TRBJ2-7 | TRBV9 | CASSNSNGTSGLKGRYEQYF
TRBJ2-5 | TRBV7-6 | CASSLFSETQYF
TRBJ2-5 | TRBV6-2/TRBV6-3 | CASSLAGGPRETQYF
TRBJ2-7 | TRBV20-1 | CSARDSSSYEQYF
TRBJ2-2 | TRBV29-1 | CSVNSGYPGELFF
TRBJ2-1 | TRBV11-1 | CASSPTNNEQFF
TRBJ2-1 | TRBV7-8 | CALDTAQFF
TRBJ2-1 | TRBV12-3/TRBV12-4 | CASIVGGRAYNEQFF
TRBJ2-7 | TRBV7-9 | CASSLEGDSYEQYF
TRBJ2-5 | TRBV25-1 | CASSASGQYF
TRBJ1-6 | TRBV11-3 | CASSSEPEFRNSPLHF
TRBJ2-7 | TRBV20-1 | CSARGSRENSYEQYF
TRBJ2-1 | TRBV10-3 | CAISDGDSYNEQFF
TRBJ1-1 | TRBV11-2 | CASSPTGSPTTEAFF
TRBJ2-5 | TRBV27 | CASSWGQELETQYF
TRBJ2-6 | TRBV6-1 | CASAMGGTGANVLTF